These T cell receptor beta chains were read from a single sample in a study of molecular identifiers for immune sequencing clone quantification. TCRdb ran MiXCR on the PCR reads and lists one entry per CDR3 protein. The sample contains more than 9,000 distinct CDR3 sequences, approximately 19% of which appear only once. Input material: naive CD8+ T cells from blood, with Jurkat cell RNA spiked in. Receptors originate from a human donor in good health. Some libraries in this study had Jurkat cell RNA spiked in. The CDR3 runs from the conserved cysteine through the conserved F or W.

v_gene: TRBV7-2
j_gene: TRBJ1-4
CDR3aa: CASSLAGSRGEKLFF

v_gene: TRBV5-6
j_gene: TRBJ2-3
CDR3aa: CASSLASGPPLDTQYF

v_gene: TRBV6-5
j_gene: TRBJ2-7
CDR3aa: CASSPLQDRLWEQYF

v_gene: TRBV4-3
j_gene: TRBJ1-5
CDR3aa: CASSPDTSNQPQHF

v_gene: TRBV30
j_gene: TRBJ2-2
CDR3aa: CAWSVGITGELFF

v_gene: TRBV6-5
j_gene: TRBJ1-5
CDR3aa: CASSQHSNQPQHF

v_gene: TRBV28
j_gene: TRBJ2-3
CDR3aa: CASSTPSGQQALDTQYF

v_gene: TRBV5-1
j_gene: TRBJ1-1
CDR3aa: CASSFFTGASYTEALF

v_gene: TRBV7-3
j_gene: TRBJ2-1
CDR3aa: CASSPHRASGRYNEQFF

v_gene: TRBV28
j_gene: TRBJ2-3
CDR3aa: CASSQLRDFPSTDTQYF

v_gene: TRBV19
j_gene: TRBJ2-1
CDR3aa: CASSPSGAANEQFF

v_gene: TRBV14
j_gene: TRBJ2-7
CDR3aa: CASSQTGYEQYF

v_gene: TRBV4-3
j_gene: TRBJ2-2
CDR3aa: CASSQDPGGNTGELFF

v_gene: TRBV19
j_gene: TRBJ2-7
CDR3aa: CASNLAGGYEQYF

v_gene: TRBV15
j_gene: TRBJ1-2
CDR3aa: CATSLTGATNGYTF

v_gene: TRBV29-1
j_gene: TRBJ2-7
CDR3aa: CSVERENYEQYF

v_gene: TRBV20-1
j_gene: TRBJ2-1
CDR3aa: CSGVSGSGSYNEQFF

v_gene: TRBV2
j_gene: TRBJ1-5
CDR3aa: CASSEFYGNQPQHF

v_gene: TRBV28
j_gene: TRBJ1-6
CDR3aa: CASSPPSNVPGPLHF

v_gene: TRBV4-1
j_gene: TRBJ1-2
CDR3aa: CASSQDGNLANYGYTF

v_gene: TRBV7-2
j_gene: TRBJ2-7
CDR3aa: CASSFYRNYEQYF

v_gene: TRBV7-9
j_gene: TRBJ2-3
CDR3aa: CASSFHAGQITDTQYF

v_gene: TRBV19
j_gene: TRBJ2-5
CDR3aa: CASSIVLGQETQYF

v_gene: TRBV6-6
j_gene: TRBJ2-7
CDR3aa: CASSWGTPRYEQYF

v_gene: TRBV19
j_gene: TRBJ1-5
CDR3aa: CASKVGNQPQHF

v_gene: TRBV5-1
j_gene: TRBJ2-1
CDR3aa: CASSLPTFEQFF

v_gene: TRBV6-2/TRBV6-3
j_gene: TRBJ2-4
CDR3aa: CASRGLAGGQNIQYF

v_gene: TRBV6-2/TRBV6-3
j_gene: TRBJ1-1
CDR3aa: CASSYAGTAGTEAFF

v_gene: TRBV10-1
j_gene: TRBJ2-3
CDR3aa: CASSAASSDTQYF

v_gene: TRBV7-6
j_gene: TRBJ2-3
CDR3aa: CASSAILAGGFGTQYF

v_gene: TRBV14
j_gene: TRBJ1-1
CDR3aa: CASSPRGGTEAFF

v_gene: TRBV5-5
j_gene: TRBJ2-3
CDR3aa: CASSATRLADTQYF

v_gene: TRBV6-2/TRBV6-3
j_gene: TRBJ2-7
CDR3aa: CASSYSSAYEQYF

v_gene: TRBV12-3/TRBV12-4
j_gene: TRBJ2-3
CDR3aa: CASSPHTDTQYF

v_gene: TRBV20-1
j_gene: TRBJ1-5
CDR3aa: CSARDMNNQPQHF

v_gene: TRBV19
j_gene: TRBJ1-6
CDR3aa: CASRAGDSPLHF

v_gene: TRBV20-1
j_gene: TRBJ2-7
CDR3aa: CSASHRDSAYEQYF

v_gene: TRBV5-1
j_gene: TRBJ2-1
CDR3aa: CASSLRQGTYNEQFF

v_gene: TRBV9
j_gene: TRBJ2-7
CDR3aa: CASSVETGGEQYF

v_gene: TRBV30
j_gene: TRBJ2-5
CDR3aa: CASQAGAGETQYF

v_gene: TRBV6-2/TRBV6-3
j_gene: TRBJ2-7
CDR3aa: CASSDPDEQYF

v_gene: TRBV5-6
j_gene: TRBJ1-6
CDR3aa: CASSFGPNSPLHF

v_gene: TRBV30
j_gene: TRBJ2-7
CDR3aa: CAWSSVLGGEQYF

v_gene: TRBV7-9
j_gene: TRBJ1-4
CDR3aa: CASGPSDGFNEKLFF

v_gene: TRBV20-1
j_gene: TRBJ1-6
CDR3aa: CSALGQGNSPLHF

v_gene: TRBV5-1
j_gene: TRBJ2-2
CDR3aa: CASSADLSTGELFF

v_gene: TRBV10-3
j_gene: TRBJ2-7
CDR3aa: CAIRETGTRSYEQYF

v_gene: TRBV7-9
j_gene: TRBJ2-3
CDR3aa: CASSPKEYTDTQYF

v_gene: TRBV5-1
j_gene: TRBJ2-3
CDR3aa: CASSLLPTGDLTDTQYF

v_gene: TRBV11-2
j_gene: TRBJ2-3
CDR3aa: CASSPQGLAGSTDTQYF

v_gene: TRBV15
j_gene: TRBJ2-3
CDR3aa: CATSRDPPSSGKGDTQYF

v_gene: TRBV12-3/TRBV12-4
j_gene: TRBJ1-1
CDR3aa: CASRTPGQEAFF

v_gene: TRBV6-6
j_gene: TRBJ2-3
CDR3aa: CASSYSGGSVDTQYF

v_gene: TRBV12-3/TRBV12-4
j_gene: TRBJ1-1
CDR3aa: CASSWTGTIEAFF